This T cell receptor (beta chain) was documented in a study of blood T cell repertoires in COVID-19. Study-wide background: Researchers got acute and convalescent COVID-19 samples from the United States, Italy and Spain. In each case, the material was cDNA or gDNA derived from T cells, B-cell-depleted T cells, or PBMCs.

The CDR3 totals 16 residues. V gave up 2 bases and J gave up 2 bases; unmatched junction bases: 6. CDR1 is MNHEY and CDR2 is SVGAGI in the germline V gene. Assay: immunoSEQ multiplex PCR; the TCRdb copy retains only in-frame clones and omits some. The sample consists of a few hundred thousand clones, 80% to 90% of them appearing once. The origin of this receptor is a man aged 30-40 years who had recovered from COVID-19. The J gene is TRBJ2-3, the V gene TRBV6-5; the match to TRBD2 covers 8 bases. Sequenced: PBMCs or T cells enriched from blood (not recorded which). The CDR3 here is CASSYTIAGNTDTQYF. The CDR3, as DNA: TGTGCCAGCAGTTACACAATAGCGGGGAACACAGATACGCAGTATTTT.